This T cell receptor (beta chain) was identified during a study of regulatory T cells in long-lasting Graves disease. Germline V lookup: CDR1 LGHDT, CDR2 YNNKEL (reference sequence). The length of the CDR3 is 16 residues. V gave up 1 base and J gave up 1 base, with 11 bases separating them. Specified time point: persistent/refractory GD, antithyroid drugs over 5 years with positive TRAb. The TCR library was prepared using RNA isolated from PBMCs. Combining iRepertoire HTBI primers with Arm-PCR of CDR3 regions, the authors built TCR beta libraries. TCRdb re-called the multiplex PCR reads with MiXCR, one entry per CDR3 protein. The profile shows about 460,000 distinct CDR3 sequences, approximately 22% of them singletons.

This sequence originates from a female donor with Graves disease. The material sequenced was peripheral blood mononuclear cells (PBMCs), taken when the disease was refractory, from a patient treated with antithyroid drugs. The chain joins TRBV3-1 to TRBJ1-3; no firm D call. This CDR3 reads CASSQAGLHSGNTIYF. In DNA form, the CDR3 reads TGTGCCAGCAGCCAAGCCGGACTACATTCTGGAAACACCATATATTTT.